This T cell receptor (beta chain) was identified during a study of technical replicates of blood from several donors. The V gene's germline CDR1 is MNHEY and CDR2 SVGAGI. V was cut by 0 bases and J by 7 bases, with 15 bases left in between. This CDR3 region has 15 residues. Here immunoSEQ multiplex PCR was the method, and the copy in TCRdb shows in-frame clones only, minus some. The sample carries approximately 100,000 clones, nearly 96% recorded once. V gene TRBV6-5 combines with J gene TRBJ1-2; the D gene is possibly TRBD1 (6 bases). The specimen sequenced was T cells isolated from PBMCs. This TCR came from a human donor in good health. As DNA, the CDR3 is TGTGCCAGCAGTTACTCGGACAGTTGGAGGTTTGGCTACACCTTC. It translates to CASSYSDSWRFGYTF.